The present TCR beta chain was sequenced within a study of T cells in Graves' hyperthyroidism and ophthalmopathy. Background on the study: Peripheral blood sampling occurred at initial diagnosis, before any treatment.

Exclusion of a patient resulted from uncontrolled infection, other autoimmune disease, pregnancy or lactation. Diagnoses were established using clinical symptoms, serum thyroxine and TRAb, thyroid ultrasound and orbital computed tomography. V lost 6 bases to trimming and J lost 5 bases, with 25 bases between them. The V gene's germline CDR1 is MNHNS and CDR2 SASEGT. The CDR3 is made up of 17 amino acids. Whole-study results and caveats: In the analysis, a 13 V-J model separated ophthalmopathy from stable hyperthyroidism.

This clonotype was found many times. Its antigen is currently unknown. There were TCR beta CDR3 regions amplified from RNA transcripts. TCR CDR3 regions were first amplified by RT-PCR with HTBI primers. Using its own MiXCR run on the multiplex PCR reads, TCRdb lists one record per CDR3 protein. The data contain 150,000 or so distinct CDR3 sequences, about 9.4% of them seen just once; the ten biggest clones take up 22%. This TCR derives from a woman aged 18-29 years with Graves' hyperthyroidism that later progressed to Graves' ophthalmopathy. The rearrangement joins TRBV6-1 to TRBJ1-1; D ambiguous. The sample comprised blood. CDR3 DNA sequence: TGTGCCAGCAGCCCCCCCCTAACATCCCCAGCGGTGACTGAAGCTTTCTTT. This translates into CASSPPLTSPAVTEAFF.